The source of this T cell receptor beta chain is a study of blood T cell repertoires in COVID-19. V was clipped by 3 bases and J by 8 bases; unmatched bases: 6. Germline V gives CDR1 SGHTA, CDR2 FQGTGA. This CDR3 is 16 amino acids long. The table came from immunoSEQ multiplex PCR; TCRdb's copy has only in-frame clones and leaves some out. Of 51,000 or so clones in the sample, 81% were seen once. The V and J genes are TRBV7-3 and TRBJ2-2; 13 bases match TRBD2. Sequencing was done on a sample of peripheral blood. The source of this sequence is a woman of 80 years or more with COVID-19, enrolled during active disease. The CDR3 nucleotides are TGTGCCAGCAGCTTGGGACTAGCGGGATTATCAGGGGAGCTGTTTTTT. Protein product: CASSLGLAGLSGELFF.